This T cell receptor beta chain was sequenced in a study of tissue T cells after allogeneic stem cell transplantation. Using immunoSEQ multiplex PCR, the repertoire was profiled, and TCRdb retains in-frame clones only, with some absent. Altogether 35,000 to 50,000 clones are present, just under 95% being singletons, with the ten largest covering about 3.8%. Germline lookup yields CDR1 MGHDK and CDR2 SYGVNS. This CDR3 region has 12 residues. Trimming shortened V by 4 bases and J by 0 bases, and 2 bases separated the two germline ends. The sample in question was blood, obtained before transplantation. The sequence was collected from a woman aged 40 to 75 who later had graft-versus-host disease after an allogeneic stem cell transplant. The chain uses TRBV25-1 and TRBJ2-3; D is unclear. This CDR3 reads CASSGSTDTQYF. The CDR3 region has the DNA TGTGCCAGCAGTGGTAGCACAGATACGCAGTATTTT.